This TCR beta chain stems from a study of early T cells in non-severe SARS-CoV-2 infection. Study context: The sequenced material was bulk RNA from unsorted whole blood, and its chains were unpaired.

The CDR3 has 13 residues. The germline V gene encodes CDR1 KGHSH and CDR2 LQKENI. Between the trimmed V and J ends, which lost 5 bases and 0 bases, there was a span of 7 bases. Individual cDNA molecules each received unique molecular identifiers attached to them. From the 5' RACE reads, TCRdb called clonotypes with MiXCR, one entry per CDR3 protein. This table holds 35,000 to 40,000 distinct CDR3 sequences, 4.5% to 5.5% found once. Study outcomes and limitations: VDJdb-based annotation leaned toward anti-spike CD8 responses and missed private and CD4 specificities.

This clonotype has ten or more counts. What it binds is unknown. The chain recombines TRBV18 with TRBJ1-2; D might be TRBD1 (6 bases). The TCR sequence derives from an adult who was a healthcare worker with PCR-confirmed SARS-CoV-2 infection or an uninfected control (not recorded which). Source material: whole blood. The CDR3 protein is CASSGQTNYGYTF. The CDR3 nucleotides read TGTGCCAGCTCAGGACAGACTAACTATGGCTACACCTTC.